This T cell receptor beta chain comes out of a study of T cells in localized non-small cell lung cancer. The assay was immunoSEQ multiplex PCR, and TCRdb's table has in-frame clones only and misses some. Among about 72,000 clones listed, almost 85% were seen once. Notes on this clone: What it binds is unknown.

Study results and limitations: An association was observed between higher blood T cell density and longer overall survival.

The CDR3 runs to 17 residues. V was clipped by 5 bases and J by 7 bases; unmatched bases: 10. Germline CDR1 SEHNR, CDR2 FQNEAQ (reference sequence). Sequenced material: peripheral blood, taken before any cancer treatment. This sequence originates from an older female donor with stage I lung adenocarcinoma. The chain employs TRBV7-9 and TRBJ2-1; 14 bases are a match to TRBD2. The CDR3 nucleotides read TGTGCCAGCAGCCTAGGGACTAGCGGGAGTGAGAGAAATGAGCAGTTCTTC. Protein: CASSLGTSGSERNEQFF.